The 17 T cell receptor beta chains presented below share a single source sample, sequenced in a study of technical replicates of blood from a handful of donors. Profiled with immunoSEQ multiplex PCR; TCRdb holds only in-frame clones, not every one. This table has tens of thousands of clones, 85% to 95% appearing once. Material for sequencing was T cells isolated from PBMCs. The receptors originated from a human donor in good health.

The chain links TRBV6-1 to TRBJ2-7; D possibly corresponds to TRBD2 (5 bases). V lost 8 bases, J lost 5 bases, and 13 bases lay in between. Per germline, CDR1 MNHNS and CDR2 SASEGT. The length of the CDR3 is 12 residues. This CDR3 reads CASARGLNEQYF. CDR3 DNA sequence: TGTGCCAGCGCCCGAGGGCTCAACGAGCAGTACTTC.

This clone was picked up a small number of times. This rearrangement joins TRBV10-1 to TRBJ1-1, with TRBD1 as a possible D gene (6 bases). Trimming pared 6 bases from V and 5 bases from J, leaving 13 bases between. Per the germline V gene, CDR1 is WNHNN and CDR2 is SYGVQD (reference sequence). The CDR3 covers 13 residues. The CDR3 loop reads CASRSQGGTEAFF. The CDR3 coding sequence is TGCGCCAGCAGGTCACAGGGCGGGACTGAAGCTTTCTTT.

The V and J genes are TRBV7-9 and TRBJ2-3; no clear D gene. Germline values: CDR1 SEHNR, CDR2 FQNEAQ (reference sequence). Between the trimmed V and J ends, which lost 5 bases and 1 base, there was a span of 7 bases. The CDR3 spans 13 residues. CDR3 protein: CASSIQGTDTQYF. DNA for the CDR3: TGTGCCAGCAGCATCCAGGGCACAGATACGCAGTATTTT.

The chain combines TRBV5-1 with TRBJ1-1; D gene ambiguous. Trimming cost V 4 bases and J 0 bases, with 13 bases left between them. The germline gives CDR1 SGHRS, CDR2 YFSETQ. The CDR3 is 15 amino acids. In DNA, the CDR3 is TGCGCCAGCAGCGCCGGGTCATACTTGAACACTGAAGCTTTCTTT. Its protein product is CASSAGSYLNTEAFF.

The chain couples TRBV7-3 to TRBJ1-1, with D tentatively TRBD1 (5 bases). The germline V gene encodes CDR1 SGHTA and CDR2 FQGTGA. Between the trimmed V and J ends, which lost 5 bases and 1 base, there was a span of 8 bases. This CDR3 spans 13 amino acids. This CDR3 reads CASSTGQNTEAFF. CDR3 coding DNA: TGTGCCAGCAGCACAGGACAGAACACTGAAGCTTTCTTT.

The chain links TRBV5-4 to TRBJ2-7; TRBD1 agrees at 7 bases. Trimming cost V 8 bases and J 0 bases; bases outside gene matches: 5. This CDR3 is 13 amino acids long. CDR1 SGHNT and CDR2 YYREEE come from the germline V gene (reference sequence). The CDR3 DNA reads TGTGCCAGTAGCAGGACAGGCTCCTACGAGCAGTACTTC. It yields the protein CASSRTGSYEQYF.

The chain uses TRBV14 and TRBJ2-7; tentative D call: TRBD2 (5 bases). The CDR3 length is 14 residues. Between the trimmed V and J ends, which lost 1 base and 0 bases, there was a span of 7 bases. CDR1 SGHDN and CDR2 FVKESK come from the germline V gene. CDR3 loop: CASSQVEASYEQYF. The CDR3 bases are TGTGCCAGCAGCCAAGTGGAGGCCTCCTACGAGCAGTACTTC.

J is TRBJ2-7 and V is TRBV19; no definite D call. The germline V and J ends were trimmed by 0 bases and 3 bases, with 9 bases remaining between them. Germline V gene sequence: CDR1 LNHDA, CDR2 SQIVND (reference sequence). This CDR3 contains 14 residues. Here the CDR3 reads CASSIDAGSYEQYF. DNA for the CDR3: TGTGCCAGTAGTATAGATGCTGGCAGCTACGAGCAGTACTTC.

The J gene is TRBJ1-2, the V gene TRBV28; perhaps TRBD1 as D (6 bases). The CDR3 runs to 13 residues. V lost 1 base, J lost 7 bases, and 10 bases lay in between. Germline V lookup: CDR1 MDHEN, CDR2 SYDVKM. The CDR3 DNA reads as TGTGCCAGCAGTTTATCGAACAGGGTTGGCTACACCTTC. As protein: CASSLSNRVGYTF.

The chain combines TRBV4-1 with TRBJ2-5; D may be TRBD2 (6 bases). V lost 0 bases, J lost 5 bases, and 10 bases lay in between. Germline values: CDR1 MGHRA, CDR2 YSYEKL. This CDR3 has 14 amino acids. In nucleotides, the CDR3 is TGCGCCAGCAGCCAAGATTCTGGGGGGGAGACCCAGTACTTC. It specifies CASSQDSGGETQYF.

The chain couples TRBV6-6 to TRBJ1-2; D perhaps matches TRBD1 (5 bases). Germline CDR1 is MNHNY and CDR2 is SVGAGI (reference sequence). V was shortened by 6 bases and J by 5 bases, with 10 bases between the two germline ends. The CDR3 totals 12 residues. The CDR3 nucleotides read TGTGCCAGCAGAACGGGGGTATATGGCTACACCTTC. This translates into CASRTGVYGYTF.

The chain carries TRBV1 and TRBJ1-5. TRBV1 corresponds to a pseudogene. There are 17 residues in the CDR3. The CDR3 DNA reads TGCACCAGCAGCCAACCCTCCGAAACGGGTAGCAATCAGCCCCAGCATTTT. Translated: CTSSQPSETGSNQPQHF.

This rearrangement joins TRBV4-1 to TRBJ2-5, with TRBD2 matching over 9 bases. The J segment lost 5 bases and the V segment lost 3 bases, leaving 10 bases of the junction unmatched. Germline V gene lookup returns CDR1 MGHRA and CDR2 YSYEKL. The CDR3 length is 16 residues. As DNA, the CDR3 is TGCGCCAGCAGCCACCCAAAGTTCGGACTAGCGGAGACCCAGTACTTC. It yields the protein CASSHPKFGLAETQYF.

The V and J genes are TRBV7-9 and TRBJ2-1, with 9 bases matching TRBD1. Germline CDR1 SEHNR, CDR2 FQNEAQ (reference sequence). Trimming took 1 base from V and 7 from J; bases not matched to a gene: 8. This CDR3 comprises 16 residues. The DNA of the CDR3 is TGTGCCAGCAGCTTAGGGGGACAGGGCTTCCCGAATGAGCAGTTCTTC. Encoded protein: CASSLGGQGFPNEQFF.

The rearrangement joins TRBV10-3 to TRBJ2-5; 9 bases are a match to TRBD2. J lost 5 bases, V lost 8 bases, and 6 bases had no gene match. Germline V gene data show CDR1 as ENHRY and CDR2 as SYGVKD. The CDR3 contains 13 residues. Here the CDR3 reads CAIARSGSETQYF. Here the CDR3 DNA reads TGTGCCATCGCCCGTAGCGGGAGCGAGACCCAGTACTTC.

V is TRBV11-2 and J is TRBJ1-3; a weak D match, TRBD1 (6 bases). The V and J ends lost 6 bases and 4 bases respectively, with 19 bases between them. Germline V gene data show CDR1 as SGHAT and CDR2 as FQNNGV. The CDR3 has 16 residues. The CDR3 loop is CASRSTRGGPGNTIYF. CDR3 sequence (DNA): TGTGCCAGCAGGTCCACCCGGGGGGGGCCAGGAAACACCATATATTTT.

The chain has TRBV5-6 and TRBJ2-5, with a possible D match to TRBD1 (6 bases). V lost 4 bases, J lost 5 bases, and 15 bases lay in between. Germline V gene sequence: CDR1 SGHDT, CDR2 YYEEEE. This CDR3 contains 14 residues. The CDR3 sequence is CASSQTGFSETQYF. The CDR3 DNA is TGTGCCAGCAGCCAAACAGGGTTCTCGGAGACCCAGTACTTC. The full variable domain, with the rest looked up from reference TRBV5-6 and TRBJ2-5, is DAGVTQSPTHLIKTRGQQVTLRCSPKSGHDTVSWYQQALGQGPQFIFQYYEEEERQRGNFPDRFSGHQFPNYSSELNVNALLLGDSALYLCASSQTGFSETQYFGPGTRLLVL.